The 27 T cell receptor beta chains below all came from one sample that was sequenced in a study of shared clonotypes between healthy human individuals. The method was immunoSEQ multiplex PCR; TCRdb's version includes in-frame clones alone and lacks a portion of them. The sample includes more than 2,000,000 clones, 90% to 95% of them seen just once. What was sequenced was naive CD4+ T cells from PBMCs. Noted subset: CD45RA+ positively selected. All receptors derive from a man aged 18 to 30 in good health. Some clones in this sample may be carry-over from other donors' samples.

The rearrangement uses TRBV28 and TRBJ2-1; 8 bases are shared with TRBD1. This CDR3 is built from 14 residues. The junction had 7 bases not matched to a gene; V was cut back by 6 bases and J by 6 bases. Per the germline V gene, CDR1 is MDHEN and CDR2 is SYDVKM. CDR3 bases: TGTGCCAGCAGATCGGTACAGGGGGGCAATGAGCAGTTCTTC. This encodes CASRSVQGGNEQFF.

This chain connects TRBV14 to TRBJ2-5, with no clear D. The CDR3 runs to 16 residues. CDR1 is SGHDN, CDR2 FVKESK, per germline. V lost 4 bases, J lost 1 base, and 16 bases lay in between. CDR3 in amino acids: CASSPGLGHIQETQYF. CDR3 coding DNA: TGTGCCAGCAGCCCCGGATTAGGGCACATCCAAGAGACCCAGTACTTC.

The chain couples TRBV19 to TRBJ2-3; 10 positions match TRBD2. CDR3 size: 14 residues. V gave up 7 bases and J gave up 5 bases; unmatched junction bases: 6. The V gene's germline CDR1 is LNHDA and CDR2 SQIVND (reference sequence). The DNA for the CDR3 is TGTGCCAGTAAAAAGCGGGAGGGTTTAGATACGCAGTATTTT. Translated, it gives CASKKREGLDTQYF.

The chain links TRBV2 to TRBJ1-3, with 10 nucleotides matching TRBD1. This CDR3 region has 15 residues. Losses at the gene ends were 4 bases for V and 2 bases for J; bases not matched to a gene: 2. The germline CDR1 and CDR2 sequences are SNHLY and FYNNEI. CDR3 nucleotide sequence: TGTGCCAGCAGTGGACAGGGGGCGCCTGGAAACACCATATATTTT. It specifies CASSGQGAPGNTIYF. Using reference TRBV2 and TRBJ1-3 for the parts outside the CDR3, the full variable domain is EPEVTQTPSHQVTQMGQEVILRCVPISNHLYFYWYRQILGQKVEFLVSFYNNEISEKSEIFDDQFSVERPDGSNFTLKIRSTKLEDSAMYFCASSGQGAPGNTIYFGEGSWLTVV.

This clone has more than one count but fewer than ten. The V call is TRBV29-1, the J call TRBJ1-1; D remains unclear. The germline V and J ends were trimmed by 2 bases and 2 bases, with 6 bases remaining between them. Germline CDR1 and CDR2: SQVTM and ANQGSEA. The CDR3 runs 12 residues. CDR3 sequence (DNA): TGCAGCGTTGAACTCTTAAACACTGAAGCTTTCTTT. The encoded protein is CSVELLNTEAFF.

The V and J genes are TRBV5-4 and TRBJ2-7; D might be TRBD2 (5 bases). CDR1 SGHNT and CDR2 YYREEE come from the germline V gene (reference sequence). V shed 0 bases and J shed 5 bases, with 9 bases lying between them. The CDR3 loop spans 13 amino acids. CDR3 loop: CASSLGPGDEQYF. CDR3 in DNA: TGTGCCAGCAGCTTGGGCCCCGGGGACGAGCAGTACTTC.

The chain employs TRBV30 and TRBJ1-2; 7 bases are shared with TRBD1. Germline V gene sequence: CDR1 GTSNPN, CDR2 SVGIG (reference sequence). V gave up 0 bases and J gave up 0 bases; unmatched junction bases: 4. The CDR3 is 15 residues long. CDR3 amino acids: CAWSVPGQTNYGYTF. Written as DNA, the CDR3 is TGTGCCTGGAGTGTACCGGGACAGACTAACTATGGCTACACCTTC. The full variable domain, with the rest looked up from reference TRBV30 and TRBJ1-2, is SQTIHQWPATLVQPVGSPLSLECTVEGTSNPNLYWYRQAAGRGLQLLFYSVGIGQISSEVPQNLSASRPQDRQFILSSKKLLLSDSGFYLCAWSVPGQTNYGYTFGSGTRLTVV.

The chain employs TRBV7-8 and TRBJ1-5; 9 nucleotides line up with TRBD1. The CDR3 runs to 15 residues. V dropped 2 bases and J dropped 6; count of bases not matched to a gene: 5. The germline CDR1 and CDR2 sequences are SGHVS and FQNEAQ. The CDR3 here is CASSLKQGAVQPQHF. In DNA form, the CDR3 reads TGTGCCAGCAGCTTAAAACAGGGGGCAGTTCAGCCCCAGCATTTT. Full variable domain (missing parts from reference TRBV7-8 and TRBJ1-5): GAGVSQSPRYKVAKRGQDVALRCDPISGHVSLFWYQQALGQGPEFLTYFQNEAQLDKSGLPSDRFFAERPEGSVSTLKIQRTQQEDSAVYLCASSLKQGAVQPQHFGDGTRLSIL.

The CDR3 DNA follows: TGTGCCAGCAGCCGAGCAGTCCAGCATTTT. Translating gives CASSRAVQHF. The rearrangement uses TRBV7-3 and TRBJ1-5; D is unclear. The V gene lost 5 bases and the J gene lost 12 bases, with 8 bases spanning the gap. This CDR3 has 10 amino acids. Germline V CDR1 and CDR2: SGHTA, FQGTGA.

This clone was detected only once. The chain has TRBV7-3 and TRBJ2-1; perhaps TRBD2 as D (5 bases). The germline V gene has CDR1 SGHTA and CDR2 FQGTGA. CDR3 length equals 14 residues. The V end lost 0 bases, the J end lost 8 bases, and 11 bases lay between the germline ends. This chain's CDR3 is CASSLTRLADEQFF. CDR3 DNA: TGTGCCAGCAGCTTAACACGGCTAGCCGATGAGCAGTTCTTC.

The chain employs TRBV7-6 and TRBJ2-6; TRBD1 agrees at 7 bases. The CDR3 is 18 amino acids. The germline CDR1 and CDR2 sequences are SGHVS and FNYEAQ. V dropped 5 bases and J dropped 2; count of bases not matched to a gene: 12. Here the CDR3 reads CASSGRGQITPGANVLTF. CDR3 nucleotides: TGTGCCAGCAGCGGTCGGGGACAGATAACCCCTGGGGCCAACGTCCTGACTTTC.

The rearrangement joins TRBV4-1 to TRBJ1-3; TRBD1 agrees at 10 bases. Per the germline V gene, CDR1 is MGHRA and CDR2 is YSYEKL. The CDR3 has 15 amino acids. With V trimmed by 4 bases and J by 0 bases, 0 bases remained unmatched. CDR3 protein: CASSRDRGSGNTIYF. The CDR3 bases are TGCGCCAGCAGCCGGGACAGGGGCTCTGGAAACACCATATATTTT.

The rearrangement links TRBV5-1 to TRBJ2-7; TRBD1 matches 8 bases. V lost 4 bases, J lost 1 base, and 7 bases stayed unmatched. In germline, CDR1 is SGHRS, CDR2 YFSETQ. The CDR3 is made up of 15 amino acids. The DNA for the CDR3 is TGCGCCAGCAGCGGACAGGGCCGCCGTTCCTACGAGCAGTACTTC. It specifies CASSGQGRRSYEQYF.

The chain employs TRBV5-1 and TRBJ2-3; perhaps D is TRBD1 or TRBD2 (5 bases each). This CDR3 spans 14 amino acids. V was shortened by 4 bases and J by 2 bases, with 11 bases between the two germline ends. The V gene's germline CDR1 is SGHRS and CDR2 YFSETQ. CDR3 nucleotide sequence: TGCGCCAGCAGCCCGGGACCTCTCACAGATACGCAGTATTTT. Amino acid sequence: CASSPGPLTDTQYF. The complete variable domain, with remaining parts taken from reference TRBV5-1 and TRBJ2-3, reads KAGVTQTPRYLIKTRGQQVTLSCSPISGHRSVSWYQQTPGQGLQFLFEYFSETQRNKGNFPGRFSGRQFSNSRSEMNVSTLELGDSALYLCASSPGPLTDTQYFGPGTRLTVL.

The chain employs TRBV5-1 and TRBJ2-1; the match to TRBD2 covers 14 bases. Trimming took 4 bases from V and 6 from J; bases not matched to a gene: 3. Germline V gives CDR1 SGHRS, CDR2 YFSETQ. The CDR3 totals 15 residues. The CDR3 nucleotides read TGCGCCAGCAGCACCGGGACTAGCGGGGGCAATGAGCAGTTCTTC. This encodes CASSTGTSGGNEQFF.

The chain is built from TRBV19 and TRBJ2-1, with a weak D call TRBD2 (6 bases). The V gene lost 1 base and the J gene lost 6 bases, with 13 bases spanning the gap. From germline, CDR1 is LNHDA and CDR2 SQIVND (reference sequence). The CDR3 is made up of 15 amino acids. CDR3: CASSIGPSTSNEQFF. The CDR3, as DNA: TGTGCCAGTAGTATAGGCCCCTCGACTAGCAATGAGCAGTTCTTC.

This sequence joins TRBV30 and TRBJ1-2, with D maybe TRBD1 (5 bases). The CDR3 loop spans 16 amino acids. Trimming shortened V by 0 bases and J by 3 bases, and 17 bases separated the two germline ends. The germline gives CDR1 GTSNPN, CDR2 SVGIG (reference sequence). CDR3 sequence reads: CAWSVLWGRGDYGYTF. In DNA form, the CDR3 reads TGTGCCTGGAGTGTACTTTGGGGCAGAGGGGACTATGGCTACACCTTC.

This clone turned up a few times. V gene TRBV30 combines with J gene TRBJ1-1, with unresolved D. The V end was cut by 4 bases, the J end by 6 bases, with 15 bases between. The CDR3 is 13 residues long. CDR1 and CDR2 from the germline V gene are GTSNPN and SVGIG (reference sequence). CDR3 protein: CAWMEFSWSEAFF. Here the CDR3 DNA reads TGTGCCTGGATGGAATTTTCTTGGTCTGAAGCTTTCTTT.

This clone was picked up one time. The gene calls are TRBV7-3 and TRBJ2-1; no clear D. The CDR3 consists of 14 residues. V was cut by 6 bases and J by 0 bases, with 9 bases left in between. CDR1 and CDR2 from the germline V gene are SGHTA and FQGTGA. The CDR3 loop is CASRPSGSYNEQFF. Here the CDR3 DNA reads TGTGCCAGCAGACCTAGTGGCTCCTACAATGAGCAGTTCTTC.

The genes are TRBV5-1 and TRBJ2-1; unclear D gene. Deletions cut 0 bases from V and 8 bases from J, with 12 bases between. This CDR3 contains 14 residues. The V gene's germline CDR1 is SGHRS and CDR2 YFSETQ. The CDR3 bases are TGCGCCAGCAGCTTGGGTGGGAATATAGATGAGCAGTTCTTC. As protein: CASSLGGNIDEQFF.

A note on this clone: This specimen includes other DNA sequences encoding the same CDR3. The chain has TRBV7-9 and TRBJ2-3; D is uncertain. V lost 2 bases and J lost 1, with 4 bases in between. The V gene's germline CDR1 is SEHNR and CDR2 FQNEAQ (reference sequence). The CDR3 has 13 residues. CDR3 DNA sequence: TGTGCCAGCAGCTTAAGTGGCACAGATACGCAGTATTTT. Protein sequence: CASSLSGTDTQYF.

Only one count was recorded for this clone. V usage is TRBV6-1 and J usage is TRBJ1-5, with no clear D. V was cut by 2 bases and J by 4 bases, with 15 bases left in between. The germline V gene encodes CDR1 MNHNS and CDR2 SASEGT. The CDR3 has 16 amino acids. Written as DNA, the CDR3 is TGTGCCAGCAGTGAACGAGGTGCCTCGAGGAATCAGCCCCAGCATTTT. As protein: CASSERGASRNQPQHF.

As regards this clone: The same CDR3 also results from other DNA sequences found in this sample. The chain carries TRBV6-5 and TRBJ2-1; 9 nucleotides align to TRBD2. CDR3 length: 15 residues. The junction had 4 bases not matched to a gene; V was cut back by 0 bases and J by 7 bases. Germline V gene data show CDR1 as MNHEY and CDR2 as SVGAGI. CDR3 sequence (DNA): TGTGCCAGCAGTTACTCAGGCGGGAGGGCGAATGAGCAGTTCTTC. Amino acids: CASSYSGGRANEQFF.

This chain uses TRBV28 with TRBJ2-5, with TRBD1 identical over 7 bases. The CDR3 is 14 amino acids. V shed 6 bases and J 5 bases; nucleotides not matched to a gene: 9. Germline loops: CDR1 MDHEN, CDR2 SYDVKM. The CDR3 region is CASRTTGWRETQYF. The CDR3 DNA reads as TGTGCCAGCAGGACGACAGGGTGGCGGGAGACCCAGTACTTC.

V gene TRBV2 combines with J gene TRBJ1-5, with D possibly matching TRBD1 (5 bases). The CDR3 covers 14 residues. Trimming pared 6 bases from V and 3 bases from J, leaving 12 bases between. Germline V gene sequence: CDR1 SNHLY, CDR2 FYNNEI. CDR3 sequence: CASRVTGINQPQHF. CDR3 nucleotide sequence: TGTGCCAGCAGAGTCACAGGTATCAATCAGCCCCAGCATTTT.

The gene calls are TRBV6-5 and TRBJ1-1; no clear D gene. Germline V gene lookup returns CDR1 MNHEY and CDR2 SVGAGI. The CDR3 loop spans 13 amino acids. V was trimmed by 6 bases and J by 6 bases, leaving 14 bases between them. The CDR3: CASSKNLGAEAFF. The CDR3 nucleotides read TGTGCCAGCAGCAAAAACCTTGGGGCTGAAGCTTTCTTT.

The V call is TRBV18, the J call TRBJ2-4; the match to TRBD1 covers 11 bases. The CDR3 is made up of 15 amino acids. After removal of 2 bases from V and 8 bases from J, the junction contained 5 bases not matched to a gene. From germline, CDR1 is KGHSH and CDR2 LQKENI. CDR3 loop: CASSPGGTGGDIQYF. CDR3 DNA: TGTGCCAGCTCACCAGGCGGGACAGGGGGGGACATTCAGTACTTC. Together with reference TRBV18 and TRBJ2-4, the CDR3 gives the full variable domain: NAGVMQNPRHLVRRRGQEARLRCSPMKGHSHVYWYRQLPEEGLKFMVYLQKENIIDESGMPKERFSAEFPKEGPSILRIQQVVRGDSAAYFCASSPGGTGGDIQYFGAGTRLSVL.